These 10 T cell receptor beta chains share one sample of origin, sequenced in a study of blood T cell repertoires in COVID-19 (TCRdb year 2020). Libraries were built with the immunoSEQ multiplex PCR assay. What TCRdb holds here is the immuneACCESS table cut down to in-frame rearrangements. Part of the clones is not present; checked against another copy, under half of the missing clones reflect an unresolved V gene, and the others are unexplained. Recorded for this sample are 200,000 to 250,000 clones; about 90% of them occurred a single time. More than 10% of the sample is held by the ten biggest clonotypes. Material: PBMCs or T cells enriched from blood (not recorded which). These receptors originate from a young man who had recovered from COVID-19.

The chain carries TRBV28 and TRBJ1-5, with no clear D. V shed 9 bases and J shed 2 bases, with 11 bases lying between them. The CDR3 is 13 residues long. CDR1 is MDHEN and CDR2 is SYDVKM in the germline V gene. The CDR3 reads CASARGGNQPQHF. The CDR3 nucleotides read TGTGCCAGTGCCCGCGGGGGCAATCAGCCCCAGCATTTT.

The chain combines TRBV21-1 with TRBJ1-5. TRBV21-1 is tagged as a pseudogene. The length of the CDR3 is 15 residues. CDR3: CASSKVRETHQPQHF. The CDR3 coding sequence is TGTGCCAGCAGCAAAGTAAGGGAGACCCATCAGCCCCAGCATTTT.

The V gene is TRBV13, the J gene TRBJ1-2; 9 bases map to TRBD1. The junction had 8 bases not matched to a gene; V was cut back by 5 bases and J by 4 bases. Germline loops: CDR1 PRHDT, CDR2 FYEKMQ (reference sequence). CDR3 size: 15 residues. This chain's CDR3 is CASSLQGAPVYGYTF. For the CDR3, the DNA is TGTGCCAGCAGCCTACAGGGGGCGCCCGTCTATGGCTACACCTTC. The whole variable domain, remainder taken from reference TRBV13 and TRBJ1-2, is AAGVIQSPRHLIKEKRETATLKCYPIPRHDTVYWYQQGPGQDPQFLISFYEKMQSDKGSIPDRFSAQQFSDYHSELNMSSLELGDSALYFCASSLQGAPVYGYTFGSGTRLTVV.

V and J are TRBV11-2 and TRBJ2-7; 10 bases are shared with TRBD1. With V trimmed by 5 bases and J by 2 bases, 3 bases remained unmatched. This CDR3 is 14 amino acids long. Germline values: CDR1 SGHAT, CDR2 FQNNGV. Written as DNA, the CDR3 is TGTGCCAGCAGCCCAGGACAGGGGGCCTACGAGCAGTACTTC. It yields the protein CASSPGQGAYEQYF. Combining the CDR3 with reference TRBV11-2 and TRBJ2-7 gives the whole variable domain EAGVAQSPRYKIIEKRQSVAFWCNPISGHATLYWYQQILGQGPKLLIQFQNNGVVDDSQLPKDRFSAERLKGVDSTLKIQPAKLEDSAVYLCASSPGQGAYEQYFGPGTRLTVT.

The chain recombines TRBV28 with TRBJ1-1; D is unclear. Germline lookup yields CDR1 MDHEN and CDR2 SYDVKM. This CDR3 has 13 amino acids. V was trimmed by 7 bases and J by 1 base, leaving 10 bases between them. The CDR3 loop reads CASKSPGNTEAFF. CDR3 DNA sequence: TGTGCCAGCAAATCACCGGGGAACACTGAAGCTTTCTTT.

V and J are TRBV24-1 and TRBJ1-2, with 9 bases matching TRBD1. Germline CDR1 is KGHDR and CDR2 is SFDVKD. This CDR3 has 14 amino acids. J was trimmed by 2 bases and V by 12 bases; bases with no gene match: 9. The DNA of the CDR3 is TGTGCCCCACCCGATGGGACAGGGAACTATGGCTACACCTTC. It is translated as CAPPDGTGNYGYTF.

The chain employs TRBV10-3 and TRBJ1-1, with D possibly being TRBD1 (6 bases). Germline assignment: CDR1 ENHRY and CDR2 SYGVKD. V lost 6 bases and J 5 bases, leaving 13 bases between the germline ends. This CDR3 contains 13 residues. CDR3 loop: CAIRLQGGTEAFF. For the CDR3, the DNA is TGTGCCATCAGATTACAGGGTGGGACTGAAGCTTTCTTT.

The chain is built from TRBV4-2 and TRBJ2-2; the D gene is possibly TRBD1 (6 bases). Germline V gives CDR1 LGHNA, CDR2 YNFKEQ. The CDR3 is 14 residues long. V dropped 7 bases and J dropped 1 base, with 10 bases sitting between them. The CDR3 sequence: CASTGHWNTGELFF. Here the CDR3 DNA reads TGTGCCAGCACGGGACACTGGAACACCGGGGAGCTGTTTTTT.

The chain combines TRBV5-1 with TRBJ2-2; 9 bases fit TRBD2. The CDR3 runs 18 residues. The V and J ends lost 0 bases and 5 bases, in that order; junction bases with no gene match: 11. CDR1 is SGHRS, CDR2 YFSETQ, per germline. The CDR3 region is CASSLALAGGPGTGELFF. CDR3 coding DNA: TGCGCCAGCAGCTTGGCCCTCGCGGGGGGGCCTGGAACCGGGGAGCTGTTTTTT.

This clone occurred once. V is TRBV5-1 and J is TRBJ2-7; perhaps TRBD2 as D (6 bases). CDR3 size: 15 residues. The germline V and J ends were trimmed by 1 base and 5 bases, with 16 bases remaining between them. Germline V gene sequence: CDR1 SGHRS, CDR2 YFSETQ. The CDR3 DNA is TGCGCCAGCAGCTTGCAAACTAGCCTCTCTCACGAGCAGTACTTC. This translates into CASSLQTSLSHEQYF.